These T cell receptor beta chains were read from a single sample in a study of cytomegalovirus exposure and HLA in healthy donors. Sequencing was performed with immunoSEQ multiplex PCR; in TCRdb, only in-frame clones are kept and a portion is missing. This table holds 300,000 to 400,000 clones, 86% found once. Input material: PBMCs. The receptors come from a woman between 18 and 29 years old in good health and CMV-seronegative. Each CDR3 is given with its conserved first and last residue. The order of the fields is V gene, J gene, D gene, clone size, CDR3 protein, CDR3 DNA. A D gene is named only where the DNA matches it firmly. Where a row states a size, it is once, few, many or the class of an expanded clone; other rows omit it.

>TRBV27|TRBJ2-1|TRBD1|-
CASSFGQGSNEQFF
TGTGCCAGCAGTTTCGGACAGGGATCCAATGAGCAGTTCTTC
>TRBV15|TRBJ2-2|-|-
CATSRDGTGRGGELFF
TGTGCCACCAGCAGAGATGGCACAGGGAGGGGCGGGGAGCTGTTTTTT
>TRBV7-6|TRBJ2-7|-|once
CASSLAESGELHF
TGTGCCAGCAGCTTAGCGGAAAGTGGGGAGCTGCACTTC
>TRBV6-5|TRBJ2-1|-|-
CASSYSILSMNNEQFF
TGTGCCAGCAGTTACTCGATACTCTCTATGAACAATGAGCAGTTCTTC
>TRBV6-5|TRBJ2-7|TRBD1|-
CASSLPPGQGYPEQYF
TGTGCCAGCAGTTTACCACCGGGACAGGGATATCCCGAGCAGTACTTC
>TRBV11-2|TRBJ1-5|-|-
CASSLDSWGGQPQHF
TGTGCCAGCAGCTTAGACAGCTGGGGAGGTCAGCCCCAGCATTTT
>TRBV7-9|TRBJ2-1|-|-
CATEGRTMWVRGQFF
TGTGCCACCGAGGGGAGGACTATGTGGGTGCGCGGGCAGTTCTTC
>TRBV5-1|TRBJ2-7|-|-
CASSLVAASTYEQYF
TGCGCCAGCAGCTTGGTAGCAGCCTCAACCTACGAGCAGTACTTC
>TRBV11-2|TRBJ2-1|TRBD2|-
CASSSGTSGGNEQFF
TGTGCCAGCAGCTCCGGGACTAGCGGAGGGAATGAGCAGTTCTTC
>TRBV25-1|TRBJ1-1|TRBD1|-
CASSEWGTGTQAFF
TGTGCCAGCAGTGAATGGGGGACAGGGACCCAAGCTTTCTTT
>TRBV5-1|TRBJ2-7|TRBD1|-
CASSRDRGTSYEQYF
TGCGCCAGCAGCCGTGACAGGGGCACCTCCTACGAGCAGTACTTC
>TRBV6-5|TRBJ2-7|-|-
CASSYSKLRQSYEQYF
TGTGCCAGCAGTTACTCGAAGCTCCGACAGTCCTACGAGCAGTACTTC
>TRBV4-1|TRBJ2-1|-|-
CASSQGGSYNEQFF
TGCGCCAGCAGCCAAGGAGGGTCCTACAATGAGCAGTTCTTC
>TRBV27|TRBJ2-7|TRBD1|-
CASKLLGQGSYEQYF
TGTGCCAGCAAATTGCTGGGACAGGGTAGCTACGAGCAGTACTTC
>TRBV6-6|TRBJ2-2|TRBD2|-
CASSPTSGYGELFF
TGTGCCAGCAGTCCGACTAGCGGATACGGGGAGCTGTTTTTT
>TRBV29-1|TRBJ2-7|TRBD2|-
CSVVGLAGVNEQYF
TGCAGCGTGGTGGGACTAGCGGGAGTTAACGAGCAGTACTTC
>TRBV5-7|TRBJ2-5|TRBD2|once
CASSRARGLAGQRRETQYF
TGTGCCAGCAGCCGAGCGAGGGGACTAGCGGGACAGAGGAGAGAGACCCAGTACTTC
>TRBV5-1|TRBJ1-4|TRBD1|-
CASSFRGPNEKLFF
TGCGCCAGCAGCTTCAGGGGGCCGAATGAAAAACTGTTTTTT